This T cell receptor beta chain was recovered during a study of shared clonotypes between healthy human individuals. Study information: Each donor had three CD4 naive, three CD4 memory, two CD8 naive and one CD8 memory plate.

As defined, naive CD8 cells were CD45RO-negative and positively selected for CCR7, with terminally differentiated effector memory CD45RA+ cells excluded. Donation came from healthy HIV-negative adults that had no recent acute infections or vaccinations. The germline V gene has CDR1 SGHNT and CDR2 YYREEE (reference sequence). CDR3 length equals 14 residues. V was clipped by 0 bases and J by 0 bases, with 7 bases between them. Assay used: immunoSEQ multiplex PCR; TCRdb lists only in-frame clones, some missing. This table has about 590,000 clones, over 95% appearing once. The source material was naive CD8+ T cells sorted from blood. The chain is built from TRBV5-4 and TRBJ2-7; D is ambiguous. The source of this sequence is a woman aged 25 to 39 in good health. For the CDR3, the DNA is TGTGCCAGCAGCTTGGATTGGACCTCCTACGAGCAGTACTTC. Translated: CASSLDWTSYEQYF.